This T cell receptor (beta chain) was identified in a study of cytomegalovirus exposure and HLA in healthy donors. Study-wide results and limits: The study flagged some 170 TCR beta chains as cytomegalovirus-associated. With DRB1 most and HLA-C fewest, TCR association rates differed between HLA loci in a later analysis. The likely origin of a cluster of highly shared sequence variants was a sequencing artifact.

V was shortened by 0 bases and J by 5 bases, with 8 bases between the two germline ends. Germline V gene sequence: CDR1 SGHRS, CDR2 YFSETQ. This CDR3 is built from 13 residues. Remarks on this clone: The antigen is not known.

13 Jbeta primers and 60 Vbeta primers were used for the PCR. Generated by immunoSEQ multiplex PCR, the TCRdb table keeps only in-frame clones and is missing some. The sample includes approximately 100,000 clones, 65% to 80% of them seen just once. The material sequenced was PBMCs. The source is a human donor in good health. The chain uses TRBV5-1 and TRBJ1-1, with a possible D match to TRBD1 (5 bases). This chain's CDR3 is CASSLGGETEAFF. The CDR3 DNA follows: TGCGCCAGCAGCTTGGGGGGGGAAACTGAAGCTTTCTTT. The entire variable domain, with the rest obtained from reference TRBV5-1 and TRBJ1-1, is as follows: KAGVTQTPRYLIKTRGQQVTLSCSPISGHRSVSWYQQTPGQGLQFLFEYFSETQRNKGNFPGRFSGRQFSNSRSEMNVSTLELGDSALYLCASSLGGETEAFFGQGTRLTVV.